Listed here are 21 T cell receptor beta chains from one sample, sequenced in a study of shared clonotypes between healthy human individuals. Sequenced by immunoSEQ multiplex PCR; TCRdb stores in-frame clones only, minus some. The sample records around 180,000 clones, 90% to 95% being singletons. The material sequenced was naive CD4+ T cells sorted from blood. Subset described: CD45RA+ positively selected. The receptors originated from a woman aged 25 to 39 in good health.

V usage is TRBV28 and J usage is TRBJ2-7, with a possible D match to TRBD1 (7 bases). Germline V gives CDR1 MDHEN, CDR2 SYDVKM. The CDR3 sequence is 16 residues long. Trimming took off 7 bases at V and 5 bases at J, with 24 bases between the two ends. The CDR3 nucleotides are TGTGCCAGCACAAGAGGAGGGGGCGCGAGGGGCCACGAGCAGTACTTC. It translates to CASTRGGGARGHEQYF.

A note on this clone: Other DNA sequences of this sample code for an identical CDR3. The rearrangement joins TRBV5-1 to TRBJ2-5, with 9 bases identical to TRBD1. The germline gives CDR1 SGHRS, CDR2 YFSETQ. J was trimmed by 2 bases and V by 2 bases; bases with no gene match: 4. The CDR3 runs 15 residues. CDR3 in DNA: TGCGCCAGCAGCTTAGCCGGGACAGGGCAAGAGACCCAGTACTTC. This sequence encodes CASSLAGTGQETQYF.

In its sample, this clone was seen once. This chain connects TRBV10-2 to TRBJ2-7, with a tentative D call TRBD2 (6 bases). The germline gives CDR1 WSHSY, CDR2 SAAADI. This CDR3 contains 14 residues. V gave up 6 bases and J gave up 4 bases, with 16 bases separating them. This CDR3 reads CASRPGGDRYEQYF. The CDR3, as DNA: TGCGCCAGCAGACCCGGGGGAGACCGGTACGAGCAGTACTTC.

V and J are TRBV7-2 and TRBJ2-1; D gene unclear. The CDR3 consists of 14 residues. CDR1 and CDR2 (germline): SGHTA, FQGNSA. The V end was cut by 2 bases, the J end by 8 bases, with 13 bases between. CDR3 residues: CASSLHLSDYEQFF. The CDR3 DNA reads as TGTGCCAGCAGCTTACACCTCTCTGATTATGAGCAGTTCTTC.

CDR3 DNA: TGTGCCAGCAGCCGCCGGGACAGCCCAAACTCGGAGGGATATGGCTACACCTTC. Translating it yields CASSRRDSPNSEGYGYTF. The chain has TRBV7-9 and TRBJ1-2; 7 bases match TRBD1. Per the germline V gene, CDR1 is SEHNR and CDR2 is FQNEAQ (reference sequence). J gave up 5 bases and V 5 bases, and 20 bases lay outside the gene matches. The CDR3 spans 18 residues.

The chain has TRBV18 and TRBJ2-5; a weak D match, TRBD1 (6 bases). The germline V and J ends were trimmed by 6 bases and 2 bases, with 13 bases remaining between them. Germline-derived CDR1 and CDR2 are KGHSH and LQKENI. This CDR3 spans 14 amino acids. The CDR3: CASSRGQPQETQYF. In DNA, the CDR3 is TGTGCCAGCTCTCGTGGACAGCCGCAAGAGACCCAGTACTTC.

The chain carries TRBV12-2 and TRBJ1-1. TRBV12-2 counts as a pseudogene. CDR3 length: 14 residues. The chain's CDR3 is CASRLDREGTEAFF. CDR3 coding DNA: TGTGCAAGTCGCTTAGACAGGGAGGGCACTGAAGCTTTCTTT.

This clone came up once. The chain employs TRBV27 and TRBJ2-2, with TRBD1 matching over 8 bases. Germline trimming cut 8 bases from V and 2 bases from J; bases unmatched to any gene: 10. Germline V CDR1 and CDR2: MNHEY, SMNVEV (reference sequence). The CDR3 length is 16 residues. The CDR3 sequence is CASGRPGQDNTGELFF. The CDR3 DNA reads as TGTGCCAGCGGGAGACCGGGACAGGACAACACCGGGGAGCTGTTTTTT.

V gene TRBV2 combines with J gene TRBJ2-2; no reliable D call. Trimming pared 0 bases from V and 1 base from J, leaving 6 bases between. Germline CDR1 SNHLY, CDR2 FYNNEI. The CDR3 spans 15 residues. The CDR3 region has the DNA TGTGCCAGCAGTGAAGCGCACTGGAACACCGGGGAGCTGTTTTTT. It codes for CASSEAHWNTGELFF.

For the CDR3, the DNA is TGTGCCAGCAGCGTAGGGGCGACAGATACGCAGTATTTT. This sequence encodes CASSVGATDTQYF. V gene TRBV9 combines with J gene TRBJ2-3, with D unclear. CDR3 length equals 13 residues. Trimming cost V 0 bases and J 3 bases, with 5 bases left between them. Germline V gives CDR1 SGDLS, CDR2 YYNGEE.

This chain joins TRBV5-4 and TRBJ1-2, with D unresolved. Looked up from germline, CDR1 is SGHNT and CDR2 is YYREEE (reference sequence). CDR3 length: 13 residues. V was cut by 4 bases and J by 4 bases, with 11 bases left in between. The CDR3, as DNA: TGTGCCAGCAGCCCCGACGGCATCTATGGCTACACCTTC. It yields the protein CASSPDGIYGYTF.

V is TRBV19 and J is TRBJ1-5; tentatively, D is TRBD1 (5 bases). The CDR3 is 18 amino acids. Per germline, CDR1 LNHDA and CDR2 SQIVND (reference sequence). Trimming removed 0 bases at V and 9 bases at J, with 24 bases between. The CDR3 bases are TGTGCCAGTAGTATAGATCGGGAGGGGCTTCAATCACGTAGGCCCCAGCATTTT. The encoded protein is CASSIDREGLQSRRPQHF.

This clone appeared a single time. J is TRBJ2-1 and V is TRBV28, with a tentative D call TRBD2 (5 bases). With 2 bases removed from V and 12 bases from J, the gap between germline ends came to 8 bases. The CDR3 sequence is 11 residues long. CDR1 and CDR2 from the germline V gene are MDHEN and SYDVKM. CDR3 sequence: CASSLPGWQFF. CDR3 bases: TGTGCCAGCAGTTTACCGGGGTGGCAGTTCTTC.

The CDR3 loop reads CASSPDLLLNTEAFF. The CDR3 DNA is TGTGCCAGCAGCCCAGATCTGCTTTTGAACACTGAAGCTTTCTTT. This chain connects TRBV7-7 to TRBJ1-1; D call uncertain. V was pared by 5 bases and J by 0 bases, with 13 bases between. Germline CDR1 reads SSHAT; CDR2 reads FNYEAQ (reference sequence). This CDR3 is built from 15 residues.

The chain recombines TRBV6-6 with TRBJ1-1; 7 nucleotides match TRBD1. CDR1 and CDR2 from the germline V gene are MNHNY and SVGAGI (reference sequence). V lost 3 bases, J lost 1 base, and 5 bases stayed unmatched. CDR3 size: 15 residues. CDR3 residues: CASSYTRTGNTEAFF. The CDR3, as DNA: TGTGCCAGCAGTTATACCCGGACAGGGAACACTGAAGCTTTCTTT.

This sequence joins TRBV2 and TRBJ1-1; tentative D call: TRBD1 (5 bases). V lost 6 bases, J lost 3 bases, and 11 bases lay in between. This CDR3 has 13 amino acids. Germline lookup yields CDR1 SNHLY and CDR2 FYNNEI. The CDR3 region is CASRGDRDTEAFF. In DNA, the CDR3 is TGTGCCAGCAGGGGGGACCGGGACACTGAAGCTTTCTTT.

The rearrangement joins TRBV4-1 to TRBJ2-5; tentatively, D is TRBD1 or TRBD2 (5 bases each). Germline-derived CDR1 and CDR2 are MGHRA and YSYEKL. V shed 0 bases and J shed 5 bases, with 19 bases lying between them. This CDR3 is built from 17 residues. Written as DNA, the CDR3 is TGCGCCAGCAGCCAAGATGAATACGGGGAGAGGGGTGAGACCCAGTACTTC. Translating gives CASSQDEYGERGETQYF.

The chain is built from TRBV7-9 and TRBJ2-1; 12 positions match TRBD2. The CDR3 is 15 amino acids. CDR1 is SEHNR and CDR2 is FQNEAQ in the germline V gene (reference sequence). The V and J ends lost 5 bases and 4 bases, in that order; junction bases with no gene match: 3. DNA of the CDR3: TGTGCCAGCAGCAGAGGGACTAGCGGGTACAATGAGCAGTTCTTC. It encodes CASSRGTSGYNEQFF.

V gene TRBV6-1 combines with J gene TRBJ2-7; D ambiguous. CDR1 MNHNS and CDR2 SASEGT come from the germline V gene. The CDR3 length is 11 residues. V lost 8 bases, J lost 0 bases, and 5 bases lay in between. The CDR3 spells CASENSYEQYF. DNA of the CDR3: TGTGCCAGCGAAAACTCCTACGAGCAGTACTTC.

V usage is TRBV18 and J usage is TRBJ1-5, with 8 bases identical to TRBD1. Germline assignment: CDR1 KGHSH and CDR2 LQKENI. The CDR3 has 16 residues. The trim removed 3 bases at V and 7 bases at J, leaving 11 bases unmatched. CDR3 amino acids: CASSPFQTGAGQPQHF. In DNA, the CDR3 is TGTGCCAGCTCACCCTTCCAGACAGGGGCAGGGCAGCCCCAGCATTTT.

The rearrangement uses TRBV7-2 and TRBJ2-2; D is possibly TRBD2 (6 bases). Germline CDR1 SGHTA, CDR2 FQGNSA. The CDR3 loop spans 14 amino acids. Trimming took off 5 bases at V and 6 bases at J, with 13 bases between the two ends. CDR3 coding DNA: TGTGCCAGCAGCAAATCCGGCGGGGCCGGGGAGCTGTTTTTT. This translates into CASSKSGGAGELFF. Supplemented by reference TRBV7-2 and TRBJ2-2, the full variable domain reads GAGVSQSPSNKVTEKGKDVELRCDPISGHTALYWYRQSLGQGLEFLIYFQGNSAPDKSGLPSDRFSAERTGGSVSTLTIQRTQQEDSAVYLCASSKSGGAGELFFGEGSRLTVL.